This T cell receptor beta chain was sequenced during a study of OX40 agonist ivuxolimab in advanced cancers. About the research overall: Treatment of patients was with ivuxolimab, an agonistic anti-OX40 (CD134) antibody. Among those treated, three patients had partial responses, one with hepatocellular carcinoma and two with cutaneous melanoma.

Measured with immunoSEQ multiplex PCR; TCRdb has only the in-frame clones, and not every one. The sample contains more than 50,000 clones, 85% of which appear only once. The CDR3 extends over 13 amino acids. Germline V lookup: CDR1 MDHEN, CDR2 SYDVKM. Deletions cut 6 bases from V and 6 bases from J, with 11 bases between. The TCR was taken from an adult with an advanced solid tumor such as melanoma, head and neck, liver or kidney cancer. This chain connects TRBV28 to TRBJ1-4, with D unresolved. Sequenced here: CD4+ or CD8+ T cells sorted from blood, sampled in a trial of the OX40 agonist ivuxolimab. The CDR3 protein is CASRPTSDEKLFF. CDR3 coding DNA: TGTGCCAGCAGGCCGACTTCTGATGAAAAACTGTTTTTT.